The rows below give T cell receptor beta chains drawn from one sample of a study of hypomethylating agent response in myelodysplastic syndrome. The assay was immunoSEQ multiplex PCR, and TCRdb's table has in-frame clones only and misses some. The data show roughly 9,300 clones, 75% to 85% seen once. The sequenced sample was bone marrow, obtained before or after starting hypomethylating agent treatment for myelodysplastic syndrome (not recorded which). The source is a human donor with myelodysplastic syndrome. The CDR3 runs from the conserved cysteine through the conserved F or W. Fields, in order: J gene, V gene, clone size, D gene, CDR3 protein, CDR3 DNA. A D gene is named only where the DNA matches it firmly. Clone size, where shown, is once, few, many, or a class for clones that have expanded.

>TRBJ2-3|TRBV5-1|-|-
CASSLGTSRTDTQYF
TGCGCCAGCAGCTTGGGCACCAGCCGAACAGATACGCAGTATTTT
>TRBJ1-5|TRBV5-1|-|-
CASSLGDAGNQPQHF
TGCGCCAGCAGCTTGGGGGACGCTGGCAATCAGCCCCAGCATTTT
>TRBJ2-2|TRBV5-5|-|-
CASSLVWGLDTGELFF
TGTGCCAGCAGCTTGGTTTGGGGATTGGACACCGGGGAGCTGTTTTTT
>TRBJ2-3|TRBV28|-|TRBD1
CASGHRGRGDTQYF
TGTGCCAGCGGACACAGGGGGCGCGGAGATACGCAGTATTTT
>TRBJ2-3|TRBV30|once|-
CAWTGDARPYF
TGTGCCTGGACGGGGGACGCCCGGCCGTATTTT
>TRBJ1-5|TRBV27|-|-
CASSLLEGEGPQHF
TGTGCCAGCAGTTTATTGGAAGGAGAAGGGCCCCAGCATTTT
>TRBJ1-5|TRBV19|-|-
CASRVTAASNQPQHF
TGTGCCAGTAGAGTTACAGCCGCAAGCAATCAGCCCCAGCATTTT
>TRBJ2-7|TRBV27|once|-
CASSWQGGLYEQYF
TGTGCCAGCAGTTGGCAAGGCGGCCTTTACGAGCAGTACTTC
>TRBJ1-6|TRBV7-2|-|-
CASSPRQDDNSPLHF
TGTGCCAGCAGCCCCCGACAGGATGATAATTCACCCCTCCACTTT
>TRBJ2-7|TRBV5-4|-|-
CASSPVRGEQYF
TGTGCCAGCAGCCCGGTTCGGGGCGAGCAGTACTTC
>TRBJ2-1|TRBV30|-|TRBD2
CAWSVAGWQNEQFF
TGTGCCTGGAGTGTAGCGGGGTGGCAAAATGAGCAGTTCTTC
>TRBJ1-2|TRBV7-8|-|-
CASSLGGQFNYGYTF
TGTGCCAGCAGCTTAGGAGGGCAGTTTAACTATGGCTACACCTTC
>TRBJ1-5|TRBV6-1|-|-
CASSEGGGSGRFNQPQHF
TGTGCCAGCAGTGAAGGAGGGGGGTCGGGGCGTTTCAATCAGCCCCAGCATTTT
>TRBJ2-5|TRBV9|-|-
CASSVGGLLETQYF
TGTGCCAGCAGCGTAGGTGGGCTATTAGAGACCCAGTACTTC
>TRBJ2-5|TRBV5-6|once|TRBD1
CASSGQDGGETQYF
TGTGCCAGCAGCGGACAGGACGGCGGGGAGACCCAGTACTTC
>TRBJ2-1|TRBV30|once|-
CAWSAYNEQFF
TGTGCCTGGAGTGCCTACAATGAGCAGTTCTTC
>TRBJ2-5|TRBV19|-|-
CASSQVLEETQYF
TGTGCCAGTTCACAGGTACTCGAAGAGACCCAGTACTTC
>TRBJ1-6|TRBV6-1|few|-
CASSIRQDNSPLHF
TGTGCCAGCAGTATACGACAGGATAATTCACCCCTCCACTTT
>TRBJ2-3|TRBV19|-|-
CASSIFGGPDTQYF
TGTGCCAGTAGTATCTTCGGGGGTCCAGATACGCAGTATTTT
>TRBJ2-7|TRBV7-8|-|-
CASSLAYRSYEQYF
TGTGCCAGCAGCTTAGCGTACAGGTCCTACGAGCAGTACTTC